A selection of T cell receptor beta chains follows, all from one sample in a study of blood T cell repertoires in COVID-19. This table comes from immunoSEQ multiplex PCR, and its TCRdb copy is limited to in-frame clones, with some not included. The sample includes about 150,000 clones, over 75% of them seen just once. Sequenced material: PBMCs or T cells enriched from blood (not recorded which). Receptor source: a woman in her thirties with acute COVID-19. CDR3s include the opening cysteine and the closing phenylalanine or tryptophan. The order of the fields is D gene, V gene, J gene, clone size, CDR3 DNA, CDR3 protein. D genes are given only for firm matches. Expanded clones get a size class; other rows say once, few or many, or leave the size out.

d_call: -
v_call: TRBV7-6
j_call: TRBJ2-7
clone_size: -
cdr3_nt: TGTGCCAGCAGCTTAGCACAGGGTACTCTCAACGAGCAGTACTTC
cdr3_aa: CASSLAQGTLNEQYF

d_call: -
v_call: TRBV4-3
j_call: TRBJ1-6
clone_size: -
cdr3_nt: TGCGCCAGCAGCCAAGAAAGGGGGACCGGTCTAACTTCACCCCTCCACTTT
cdr3_aa: CASSQERGTGLTSPLHF

d_call: -
v_call: TRBV14
j_call: TRBJ2-2
clone_size: -
cdr3_nt: TGTGCCAGCAGCCAAAGATTGGGGCGGACGAACACCGGGGAGCTGTTTTTT
cdr3_aa: CASSQRLGRTNTGELFF

d_call: -
v_call: TRBV27
j_call: TRBJ2-1
clone_size: -
cdr3_nt: TGTGCCAGCAGTTTAATCGGGAGAAATGAGCAGTTCTTC
cdr3_aa: CASSLIGRNEQFF

d_call: -
v_call: TRBV24-1
j_call: TRBJ2-1
clone_size: -
cdr3_nt: TGTGCCACCAGTGATCGCAGGGTTTACAATGAGCAGTTCTTC
cdr3_aa: CATSDRRVYNEQFF

d_call: -
v_call: TRBV9
j_call: TRBJ1-1
clone_size: -
cdr3_nt: TGTGCCAGCAGTCTTCGGGACACCTTCACTGAAGCTTTCTTT
cdr3_aa: CASSLRDTFTEAFF

d_call: TRBD2
v_call: TRBV6-4
j_call: TRBJ2-3
clone_size: -
cdr3_nt: TGTGCCAGCAGTGGTAGCGGGAGGGCCTCAGATACGCAGTATTTT
cdr3_aa: CASSGSGRASDTQYF

d_call: TRBD2
v_call: TRBV5-4
j_call: TRBJ2-3
clone_size: -
cdr3_nt: TGTGCCAGCAGCGTAACTAGCGGGAGTCAAGATACGCAGTATTTT
cdr3_aa: CASSVTSGSQDTQYF

d_call: -
v_call: TRBV7-2
j_call: TRBJ2-1
clone_size: -
cdr3_nt: TGTGCCAGCACCCTTCCTACCTACAATGAGCAGTTCTTC
cdr3_aa: CASTLPTYNEQFF

d_call: TRBD1
v_call: TRBV7-9
j_call: TRBJ1-1
clone_size: -
cdr3_nt: TGTGCCAGCAGCCCCGGGACAGGTAAAGCTTTCTTT
cdr3_aa: CASSPGTGKAFF

d_call: -
v_call: TRBV28
j_call: TRBJ2-3
clone_size: -
cdr3_nt: TGTGCCAGCAGTCTTACAGATACGCAGTATTTT
cdr3_aa: CASSLTDTQYF

d_call: TRBD2
v_call: TRBV5-1
j_call: TRBJ2-1
clone_size: -
cdr3_nt: TGCGCCAGCAGCGCCGGACTAGCGGACTACAATGAGCAGTTCTTC
cdr3_aa: CASSAGLADYNEQFF

d_call: TRBD1
v_call: TRBV19
j_call: TRBJ1-1
clone_size: -
cdr3_nt: TGTGCCAGTAGTAAGGACAGGGGTTTTACTGAAGCTTTCTTT
cdr3_aa: CASSKDRGFTEAFF

d_call: TRBD1
v_call: TRBV7-2
j_call: TRBJ2-5
clone_size: -
cdr3_nt: TGTGCCAGCAGCTATAGGACAGGGGAAGAGACCCAGTACTTC
cdr3_aa: CASSYRTGEETQYF

d_call: TRBD1
v_call: TRBV4-3
j_call: TRBJ1-1
clone_size: -
cdr3_nt: TGCGCCAGCAGCCCCCGGGACAGCAATGAAGCTTTCTTT
cdr3_aa: CASSPRDSNEAFF

d_call: TRBD1
v_call: TRBV12-3/TRBV12-4
j_call: TRBJ2-7
clone_size: -
cdr3_nt: TGTGCCAGCAGCTGGGACAGCTACGAGCAGTACTTC
cdr3_aa: CASSWDSYEQYF

d_call: TRBD1
v_call: TRBV7-9
j_call: TRBJ2-2
clone_size: -
cdr3_nt: TGTGCCAGCAACTCCCTTCTGGGACAGGCTGCGAACACCGGGGAGCTGTTTTTT
cdr3_aa: CASNSLLGQAANTGELFF

d_call: -
v_call: TRBV2
j_call: TRBJ2-7
clone_size: -
cdr3_nt: TGTGCCAGCCTTCAACTAGCTTCCTCCTACGAGCAGTACTTC
cdr3_aa: CASLQLASSYEQYF

d_call: -
v_call: TRBV28
j_call: TRBJ1-2
clone_size: -
cdr3_nt: TGTGCCAGCAGTTTAGGCAGGGTGGATGGCTACACCTTC
cdr3_aa: CASSLGRVDGYTF

d_call: -
v_call: TRBV12-3/TRBV12-4
j_call: TRBJ1-1
clone_size: -
cdr3_nt: TGTGCCAGCAGTCTTCGAGAGAACACTGAAGCTTTCTTT
cdr3_aa: CASSLRENTEAFF

d_call: TRBD2
v_call: TRBV7-2
j_call: TRBJ2-3
clone_size: once
cdr3_nt: TGTGCCAGCAGCGCCACTAGCGGGAGTGTAGCAGATACGCAGTATTTT
cdr3_aa: CASSATSGSVADTQYF

d_call: TRBD2
v_call: TRBV2
j_call: TRBJ2-2
clone_size: -
cdr3_nt: TGTGCCAGCAGTGGGACTAGCGGGTGGAGTGGAGGGGAGCTGTTTTTT
cdr3_aa: CASSGTSGWSGGELFF

d_call: -
v_call: TRBV19
j_call: TRBJ2-1
clone_size: -
cdr3_nt: TGTGCCAGTAGTATAGGGGTAGCAATCCATGAGCAGTTCTTC
cdr3_aa: CASSIGVAIHEQFF

d_call: -
v_call: TRBV6-5
j_call: TRBJ2-7
clone_size: -
cdr3_nt: TGTGCCAGCAGTTACACTATAGCCTCCTACGAGCAGTACTTC
cdr3_aa: CASSYTIASYEQYF

d_call: -
v_call: TRBV30
j_call: TRBJ1-2
clone_size: -
cdr3_nt: TGTGCCTGGGACGGAGACAGATTCACCTATGGCTACACCTTC
cdr3_aa: CAWDGDRFTYGYTF

d_call: -
v_call: TRBV28
j_call: TRBJ2-2
clone_size: -
cdr3_nt: TGTGCCAGCAGTTTCGGGGGCACCGGGGAGCTGTTTTTT
cdr3_aa: CASSFGGTGELFF